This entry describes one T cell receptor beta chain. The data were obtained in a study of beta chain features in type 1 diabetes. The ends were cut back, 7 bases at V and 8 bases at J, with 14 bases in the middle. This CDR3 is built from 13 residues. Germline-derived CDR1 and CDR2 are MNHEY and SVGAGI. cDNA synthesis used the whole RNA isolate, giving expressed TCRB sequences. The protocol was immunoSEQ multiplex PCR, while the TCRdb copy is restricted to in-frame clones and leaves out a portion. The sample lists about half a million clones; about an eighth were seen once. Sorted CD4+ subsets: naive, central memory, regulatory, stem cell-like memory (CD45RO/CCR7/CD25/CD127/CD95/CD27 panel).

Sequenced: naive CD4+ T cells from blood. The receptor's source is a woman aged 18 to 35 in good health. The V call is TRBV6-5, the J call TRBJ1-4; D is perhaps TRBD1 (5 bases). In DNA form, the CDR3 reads TGTGCCAGCAAGGGGCAACGGTTGGAAAAACTGTTTTTT. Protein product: CASKGQRLEKLFF.